The rows below give T cell receptor beta chains drawn from one sample of a study of blood T cell repertoires in COVID-19. Method: immunoSEQ multiplex PCR; TCRdb's copy keeps in-frame clones and lacks some. This sample carries about 200,000 clones, 70% to 90% of them seen once, and the ten largest clones take roughly 21%. Sequenced input: peripheral blood. All receptors derive from a man between 60 and 70 years old with active or convalescent COVID-19. The CDR3 runs from the conserved cysteine through the conserved F or W. Each record gives: V gene, CDR3 length, J gene, clone size, D gene, CDR3 DNA, CDR3 protein. The D gene is left open where the match is weak. Part of the rows lack a size; the others show once, few, many or a class for expanded clones.

V: TRBV4-1
length: 13
J: TRBJ2-7
size: -
D: -
DNA: TGCGCCAGCAGCCAATTGGGGGCGTACGAGCAGTACTTC
CDR3: CASSQLGAYEQYF

V: TRBV19
length: 16
J: TRBJ1-5
size: once
D: -
DNA: TGTGCCAGTAGTATGGCGAGGGCTTCTGGCAATCAGCCCCAGCATTTT
CDR3: CASSMARASGNQPQHF

V: TRBV4-1
length: 16
J: TRBJ1-2
size: -
D: -
DNA: TGCGCCAGCAGCCAAGTAGGGCGAGAACAGGGTCGGGGCTACACCTTC
CDR3: CASSQVGREQGRGYTF

V: TRBV18
length: 15
J: TRBJ1-3
size: -
D: TRBD1
DNA: TGTGCCAGCTCACCACGGACAGGGGCTGGAAACACCATATATTTT
CDR3: CASSPRTGAGNTIYF

V: TRBV11-2
length: 13
J: TRBJ1-1
size: -
D: -
DNA: TGTGCCAGCAGCTCCGGGGGTCGGTTTGGAGCTTTCTTT
CDR3: CASSSGGRFGAFF

V: TRBV15
length: 15
J: TRBJ2-2
size: -
D: TRBD1
DNA: TGTGCCACCAGCATGGGAAAACAGGGGGTCGGGGAGCTGTTTTTT
CDR3: CATSMGKQGVGELFF

V: TRBV19
length: 17
J: TRBJ2-2
size: once
D: TRBD1
DNA: TGTGCCAGTAGTATAGTGTGGGGACAGGGGTATGCCGGGGAGCTGTTTTTT
CDR3: CASSIVWGQGYAGELFF

V: TRBV5-4
length: 15
J: TRBJ2-5
size: -
D: TRBD2
DNA: TGTGCCAGCAGCTCTCGCGGAGCGGGGAGGGAGACCCAGTACTTC
CDR3: CASSSRGAGRETQYF

V: TRBV7-3
length: 14
J: TRBJ2-1
size: many
D: -
DNA: TGTGCCAGCAGCTTGACCCCAGGCTACAATGAGCAGTTCTTC
CDR3: CASSLTPGYNEQFF

V: TRBV10-3
length: 14
J: TRBJ1-1
size: -
D: -
DNA: TGTGCCATCAGTCGGGGTGGCCTGAACACTGAAGCTTTCTTT
CDR3: CAISRGGLNTEAFF

V: TRBV3-1/TRBV3-2
length: 15
J: TRBJ2-2
size: -
D: -
DNA: TGTGCCAGCAGCCAAGCGGCAGGGGTGGGCGGGGAGCTGTTTTTT
CDR3: CASSQAAGVGGELFF

V: TRBV27
length: 11
J: TRBJ2-7
size: -
D: -
DNA: TGTGCCAGCAGTGGGGGGTTCGAGCAGTACTTC
CDR3: CASSGGFEQYF

V: TRBV5-1
length: 16
J: TRBJ2-1
size: -
D: -
DNA: TGCGCCAGCAGCTTGGGGGTGGTTGGGCCCTACAATGAGCAGTTCTTC
CDR3: CASSLGVVGPYNEQFF

V: TRBV7-3
length: 15
J: TRBJ2-7
size: -
D: -
DNA: TGTGCCAGCAGCTTGCAGGGGGGCAGCTCCTACGAGCAGTACTTC
CDR3: CASSLQGGSSYEQYF

V: TRBV7-9
length: 13
J: TRBJ2-2
size: once
D: TRBD1
DNA: TGTGCCAGCAGACAGACAGGGCCCGGGGAGCTGTTTTTT
CDR3: CASRQTGPGELFF

V: TRBV5-4
length: 13
J: TRBJ2-7
size: few
D: TRBD1
DNA: TGTGCCACCGGACAGGGGGCAAACTACGAGCAGTACTTC
CDR3: CATGQGANYEQYF

V: TRBV5-1
length: 12
J: TRBJ1-1
size: -
D: -
DNA: TGCGCCAGCAGCCTAATCGACAGAGAAGCTTTCTTT
CDR3: CASSLIDREAFF

V: TRBV18
length: 17
J: TRBJ2-2
size: few
D: TRBD1
DNA: TGTGCCAGCTCACTTACGACAGGGGGCACGAACACCGGGGAGCTGTTTTTT
CDR3: CASSLTTGGTNTGELFF

V: TRBV7-9
length: 12
J: TRBJ2-7
size: -
D: -
DNA: TGTGCCAGCAGCTTACGGGACACAGGGCAGTACTTC
CDR3: CASSLRDTGQYF

V: TRBV10-3
length: 13
J: TRBJ2-1
size: once
D: -
DNA: TGTGCCATCAGTGTACGGACAGACAATGAGCAGTTCTTC
CDR3: CAISVRTDNEQFF

V: TRBV19
length: 15
J: TRBJ1-5
size: -
D: -
DNA: TGTGCCAGTAGTATCCCGCAGGGTAGCAATCAGCCCCAGCATTTT
CDR3: CASSIPQGSNQPQHF

V: TRBV15
length: 13
J: TRBJ2-2
size: once
D: TRBD2
DNA: TGTGCCACGGCCCGGGGGGACACCGGGGAGCTGTTTTTT
CDR3: CATARGDTGELFF

V: TRBV7-2
length: 14
J: TRBJ1-2
size: -
D: TRBD1
DNA: TGTGCCAGCAGCCCGGGACAGGGGTACTATGGCTACACCTTC
CDR3: CASSPGQGYYGYTF

V: TRBV6-5
length: 16
J: TRBJ2-7
size: -
D: TRBD2
DNA: TGTGCCAGCAGTTTAGCTAGCGGGGGGGCCGGGTACGAGCAGTACTTC
CDR3: CASSLASGGAGYEQYF

V: TRBV21-1
length: 15
J: TRBJ1-4
size: -
D: -
DNA: TGTGCCAGCAGCAGCCGGGGGGCCGTAAATGAAAAACTGTTTTTT
CDR3: CASSSRGAVNEKLFF

V: TRBV4-1
length: 17
J: TRBJ2-3
size: few
D: TRBD2
DNA: TGCGCCAGCAGCCAAGGGAAACTTGGGACTATCACAGATACGCAGTATTTT
CDR3: CASSQGKLGTITDTQYF

V: TRBV2
length: 15
J: TRBJ2-5
size: -
D: -
DNA: TGTGCCAGCAGTGAAGAGGAGGTGGGCGGGCACACCCAGTACTTC
CDR3: CASSEEEVGGHTQYF

V: TRBV7-9
length: 18
J: TRBJ2-1
size: -
D: TRBD1
DNA: TGTGCCAGCAGCCCTAACCCTGGACAGGGCGGCTCCTACAATGAGCAGTTCTTC
CDR3: CASSPNPGQGGSYNEQFF

V: TRBV19
length: 14
J: TRBJ1-3
size: -
D: -
DNA: TGTGCCAGTAGTATATATACAGCTGGAAACACCATATATTTT
CDR3: CASSIYTAGNTIYF

V: TRBV4-2
length: 14
J: TRBJ2-2
size: -
D: -
DNA: TGTGCCAGCAGCCAAGAAGGGGCCACCGGGGAGCTGTTTTTT
CDR3: CASSQEGATGELFF

V: TRBV2
length: 13
J: TRBJ2-2
size: -
D: TRBD1
DNA: TGTGCCAGCAGTCCGAACAGGGGCGGGGAGCTGTTTTTT
CDR3: CASSPNRGGELFF

V: TRBV2
length: 13
J: TRBJ1-1
size: once
D: TRBD1
DNA: TGTGCCGGCGGACAGGACTCTAACACTGAAGCTTTCTTT
CDR3: CAGGQDSNTEAFF

V: TRBV10-1
length: 12
J: TRBJ2-1
size: -
D: -
DNA: TGCGCCAGCAGTGACCCGACAGGATGGAAGTTCTTC
CDR3: CASSDPTGWKFF

V: TRBV11-2
length: 16
J: TRBJ2-7
size: -
D: -
DNA: TGTGCCAGCAGCTTACGTCAGGGGCTTAAGCCCTACGAGCAGTACTTC
CDR3: CASSLRQGLKPYEQYF

V: TRBV13
length: 15
J: TRBJ2-7
size: -
D: TRBD1
DNA: TGTGCCACCAAACGTCCCGGGACAGGGAGCGACGAGCAGTACTTC
CDR3: CATKRPGTGSDEQYF

V: TRBV15
length: 13
J: TRBJ2-7
size: -
D: TRBD1
DNA: TGTGCCACCAGCACCAGACAGGGTTACGAGCAGTACTTC
CDR3: CATSTRQGYEQYF

V: TRBV6-5
length: 16
J: TRBJ2-3
size: -
D: TRBD2
DNA: TGTGCCAGCAGTTACTACTGGGGGGGGAGCACAGATACGCAGTATTTT
CDR3: CASSYYWGGSTDTQYF

V: TRBV2
length: 12
J: TRBJ1-2
size: -
D: -
DNA: TGTGCCAGCAGCCCAGGGTTTTCGAGCTACACCTTC
CDR3: CASSPGFSSYTF

V: TRBV3-1/TRBV3-2
length: 14
J: TRBJ2-2
size: -
D: -
DNA: TGTGCCAGCAGCCAAGATTACGCGGCCGGGGAGCTGTTTTTT
CDR3: CASSQDYAAGELFF

V: TRBV18
length: 19
J: TRBJ2-2
size: few
D: -
DNA: TGTGCCAGCTCACCACAACAAGGGCTGCGGCAGGGTCGAACCGGGGAGCTGTTTTTT
CDR3: CASSPQQGLRQGRTGELFF

V: TRBV3-1/TRBV3-2
length: 17
J: TRBJ2-5
size: -
D: -
DNA: TGTGCCAGCAGCCAAGATTGGGGCGGGGGCCTGGGAGAGACCCAGTACTTC
CDR3: CASSQDWGGGLGETQYF

V: TRBV9
length: 14
J: TRBJ2-2
size: once
D: TRBD1
DNA: TGTGCCAGCACCCGGGACAGGGGAAGCGGGGAGCTGTTTTTT
CDR3: CASTRDRGSGELFF

V: TRBV11-2
length: 12
J: TRBJ2-7
size: -
D: -
DNA: TGTGCCAGCAGTCGAGGGACCTACGAGCAGTACTTC
CDR3: CASSRGTYEQYF

V: TRBV19
length: 14
J: TRBJ2-4
size: -
D: -
DNA: TGTGCCAGTAGTGAAGACATAGCCAAAAACATTCAGTACTTC
CDR3: CASSEDIAKNIQYF